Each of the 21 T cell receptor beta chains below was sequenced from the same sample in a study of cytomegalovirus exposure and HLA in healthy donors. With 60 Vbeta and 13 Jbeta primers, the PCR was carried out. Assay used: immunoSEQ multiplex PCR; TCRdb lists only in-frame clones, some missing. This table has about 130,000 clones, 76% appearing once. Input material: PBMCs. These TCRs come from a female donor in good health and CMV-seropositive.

The CDR3 DNA sequence: TGCAGCGTACTAGCCTTGGGGCGGGAGGTTTACGAGCAGTACTTC. This codes for CSVLALGREVYEQYF. The chain combines TRBV29-1 with TRBJ2-7, with 8 bases lining up with TRBD2. Trimming removed 6 bases from V and 4 bases from J; junction bases left unmatched: 14. The CDR3 length is 15 residues. Per the germline V gene, CDR1 is SQVTM and CDR2 is ANQGSEA.

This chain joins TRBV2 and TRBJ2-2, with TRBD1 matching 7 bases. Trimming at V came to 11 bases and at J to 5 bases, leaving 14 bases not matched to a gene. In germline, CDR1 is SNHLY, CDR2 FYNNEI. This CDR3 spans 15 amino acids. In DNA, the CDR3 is TGTGCCGTGATCACGACAGGGAGTGAAACCGGGGAGCTGTTTTTT. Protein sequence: CAVITTGSETGELFF.

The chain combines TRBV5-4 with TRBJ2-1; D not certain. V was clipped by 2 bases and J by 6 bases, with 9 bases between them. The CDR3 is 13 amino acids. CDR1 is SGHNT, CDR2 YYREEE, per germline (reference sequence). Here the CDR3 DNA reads TGTGCCAGCAGCTTCGGTGTCCTCAATGAGCAGTTCTTC. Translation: CASSFGVLNEQFF. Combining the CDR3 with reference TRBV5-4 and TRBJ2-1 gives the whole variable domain ETGVTQSPTHLIKTRGQQVTLRCSSQSGHNTVSWYQQALGQGPQFIFQYYREEENGRGNFPPRFSGLQFPNYSSELNVNALELDDSALYLCASSFGVLNEQFFGPGTRLTVL.

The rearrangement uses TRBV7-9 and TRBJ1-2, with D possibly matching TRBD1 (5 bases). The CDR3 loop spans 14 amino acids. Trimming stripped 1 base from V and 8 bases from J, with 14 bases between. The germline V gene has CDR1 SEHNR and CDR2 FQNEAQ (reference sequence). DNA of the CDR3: TGTGCCAGCAGCTTAGATGGGGGGGTGAGCGGCTACACCTTC. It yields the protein CASSLDGGVSGYTF. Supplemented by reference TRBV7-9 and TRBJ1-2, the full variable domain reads DTGVSQNPRHKITKRGQNVTFRCDPISEHNRLYWYRQTLGQGPEFLTYFQNEAQLEKSRLLSDRFSAERPKGSFSTLEIQRTEQGDSAMYLCASSLDGGVSGYTFGSGTRLTVV.

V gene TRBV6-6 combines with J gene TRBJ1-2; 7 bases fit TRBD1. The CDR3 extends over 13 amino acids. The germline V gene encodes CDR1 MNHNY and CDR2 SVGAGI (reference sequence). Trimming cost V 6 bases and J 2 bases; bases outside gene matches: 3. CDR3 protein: CASSPTGNYGYTF. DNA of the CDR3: TGTGCCAGCAGCCCGACAGGGAACTATGGCTACACCTTC.

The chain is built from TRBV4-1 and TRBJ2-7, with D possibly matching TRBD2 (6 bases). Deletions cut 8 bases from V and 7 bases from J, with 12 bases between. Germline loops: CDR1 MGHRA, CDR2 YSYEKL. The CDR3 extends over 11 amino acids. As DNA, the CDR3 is TGCGCCAGCGCCGTGGGGGGAGAGCAGTACTTC. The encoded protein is CASAVGGEQYF.

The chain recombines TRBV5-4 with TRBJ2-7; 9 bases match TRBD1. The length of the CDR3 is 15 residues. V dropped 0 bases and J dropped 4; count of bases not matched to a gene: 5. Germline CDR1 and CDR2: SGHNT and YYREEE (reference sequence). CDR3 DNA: TGTGCCAGCAGCTTGGGGGGGACAGGGTCGTACGAGCAGTACTTC. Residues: CASSLGGTGSYEQYF.

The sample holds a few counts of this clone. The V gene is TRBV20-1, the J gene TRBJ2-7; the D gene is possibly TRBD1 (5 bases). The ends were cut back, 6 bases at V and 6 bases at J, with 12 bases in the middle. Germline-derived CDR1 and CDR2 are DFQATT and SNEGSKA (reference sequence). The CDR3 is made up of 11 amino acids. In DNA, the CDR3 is TGCAGTGCCGAACAGCAGGGCGAGCAGTACTTC. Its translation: CSAEQQGEQYF.

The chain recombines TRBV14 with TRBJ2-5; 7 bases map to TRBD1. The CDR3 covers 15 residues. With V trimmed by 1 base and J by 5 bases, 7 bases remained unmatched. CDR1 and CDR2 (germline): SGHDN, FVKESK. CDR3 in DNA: TGTGCCAGCAGCCAAGCTAGGGGGCTTTCGGAGACCCAGTACTTC. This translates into CASSQARGLSETQYF.

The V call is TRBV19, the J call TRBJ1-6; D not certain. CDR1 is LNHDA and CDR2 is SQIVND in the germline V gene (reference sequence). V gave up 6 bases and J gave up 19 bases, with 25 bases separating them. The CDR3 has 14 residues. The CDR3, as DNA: TGTGCCAGTAGCGAAAGAGGGTTTCAGAGGGCTCCTCACTTT. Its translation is CASSERGFQRAPHF.

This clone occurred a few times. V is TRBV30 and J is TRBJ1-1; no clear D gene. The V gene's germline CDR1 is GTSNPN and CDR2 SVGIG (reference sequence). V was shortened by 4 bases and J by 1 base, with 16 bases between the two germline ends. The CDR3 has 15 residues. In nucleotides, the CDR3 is TGTGCCTGGAAGGTCGCAGGAATTAGGAACACTGAAGCTTTCTTT. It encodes CAWKVAGIRNTEAFF.

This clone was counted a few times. The CDR3: CASSLPFGRSDTGELFF. The DNA for the CDR3 is TGTGCCAGCAGCTTGCCTTTCGGGAGATCGGACACCGGGGAGCTGTTTTTT. J is TRBJ2-2 and V is TRBV5-4; weak D call: TRBD2 (6 bases). CDR1 is SGHNT, CDR2 YYREEE, per germline (reference sequence). CDR3 length: 17 amino acids. V lost 1 base and J lost 3, with 16 bases in between.

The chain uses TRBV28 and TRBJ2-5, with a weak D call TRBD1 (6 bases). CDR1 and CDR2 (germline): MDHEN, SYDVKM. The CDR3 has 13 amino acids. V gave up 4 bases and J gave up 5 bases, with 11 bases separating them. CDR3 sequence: CASSSTGMETQYF. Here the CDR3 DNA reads TGTGCCAGCAGTTCAACAGGGATGGAGACCCAGTACTTC. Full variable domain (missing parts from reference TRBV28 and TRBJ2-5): DVKVTQSSRYLVKRTGEKVFLECVQDMDHENMFWYRQDPGLGLRLIYFSYDVKMKEKGDIPEGYSVSREKKERFSLILESASTNQTSMYLCASSSTGMETQYFGPGTRLLVL.

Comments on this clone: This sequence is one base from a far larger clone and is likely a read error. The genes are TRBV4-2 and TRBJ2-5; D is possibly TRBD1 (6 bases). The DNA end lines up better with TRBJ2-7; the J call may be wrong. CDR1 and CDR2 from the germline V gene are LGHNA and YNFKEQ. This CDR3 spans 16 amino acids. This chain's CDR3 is CASSQAFRGAVSEQYF. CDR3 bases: TGTGCCAGCAGCCAAGCGTTCAGGGGAGCGGTAAGCGAGCAGTACTTC.

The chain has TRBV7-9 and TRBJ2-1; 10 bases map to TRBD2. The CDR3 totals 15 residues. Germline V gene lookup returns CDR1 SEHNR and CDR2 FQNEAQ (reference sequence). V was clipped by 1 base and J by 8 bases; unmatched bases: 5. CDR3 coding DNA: TGTGCCAGCAGCTTAGGGCCTAGCGGGAGTTATGAGCAGTTCTTC. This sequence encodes CASSLGPSGSYEQFF.

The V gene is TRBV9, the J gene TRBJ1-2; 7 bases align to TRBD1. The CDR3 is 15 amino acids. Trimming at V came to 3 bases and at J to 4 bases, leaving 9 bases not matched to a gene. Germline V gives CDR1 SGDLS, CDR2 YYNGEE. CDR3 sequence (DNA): TGTGCCAGCAGCGCTCCCGGGACAGAGTTCTATGGCTACACCTTC. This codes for CASSAPGTEFYGYTF.

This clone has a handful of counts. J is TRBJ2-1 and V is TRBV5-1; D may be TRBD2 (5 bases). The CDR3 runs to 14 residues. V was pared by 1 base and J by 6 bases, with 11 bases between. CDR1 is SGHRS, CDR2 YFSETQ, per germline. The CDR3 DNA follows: TGCGCCAGCAGCTTGAGGACTTTCCCCAATGAGCAGTTCTTC. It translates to CASSLRTFPNEQFF.

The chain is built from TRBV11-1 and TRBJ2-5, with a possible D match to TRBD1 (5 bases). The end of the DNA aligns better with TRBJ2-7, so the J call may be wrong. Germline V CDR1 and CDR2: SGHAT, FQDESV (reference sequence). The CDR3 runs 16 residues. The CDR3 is CASKPNRTQSSYEQYF. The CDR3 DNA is TGTGCCAGCAAACCCAACAGGACCCAAAGCTCCTACGAGCAGTACTTC.

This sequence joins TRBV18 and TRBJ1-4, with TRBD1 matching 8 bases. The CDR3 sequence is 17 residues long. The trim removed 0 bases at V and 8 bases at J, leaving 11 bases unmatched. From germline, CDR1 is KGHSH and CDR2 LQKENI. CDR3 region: CASSPPRTGGKIEKLFF. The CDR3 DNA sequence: TGTGCCAGCTCACCACCTCGTACAGGGGGAAAAATCGAAAAACTGTTTTTT.

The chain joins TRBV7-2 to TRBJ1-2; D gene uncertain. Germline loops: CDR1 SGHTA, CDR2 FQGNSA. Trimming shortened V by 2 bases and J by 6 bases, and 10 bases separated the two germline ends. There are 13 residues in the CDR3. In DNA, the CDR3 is TGTGCCAGCAGCTTACGGCAGGTAAATGGCTACACCTTC. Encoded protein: CASSLRQVNGYTF.

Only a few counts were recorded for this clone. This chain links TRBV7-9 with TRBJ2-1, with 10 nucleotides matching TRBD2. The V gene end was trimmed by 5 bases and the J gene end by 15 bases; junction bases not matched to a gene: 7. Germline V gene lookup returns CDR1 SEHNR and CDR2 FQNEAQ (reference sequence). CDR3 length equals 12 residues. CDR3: CASSKQSGRGFF. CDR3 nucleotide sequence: TGTGCCAGCAGCAAACAGAGCGGGAGGGGGTTCTTC.